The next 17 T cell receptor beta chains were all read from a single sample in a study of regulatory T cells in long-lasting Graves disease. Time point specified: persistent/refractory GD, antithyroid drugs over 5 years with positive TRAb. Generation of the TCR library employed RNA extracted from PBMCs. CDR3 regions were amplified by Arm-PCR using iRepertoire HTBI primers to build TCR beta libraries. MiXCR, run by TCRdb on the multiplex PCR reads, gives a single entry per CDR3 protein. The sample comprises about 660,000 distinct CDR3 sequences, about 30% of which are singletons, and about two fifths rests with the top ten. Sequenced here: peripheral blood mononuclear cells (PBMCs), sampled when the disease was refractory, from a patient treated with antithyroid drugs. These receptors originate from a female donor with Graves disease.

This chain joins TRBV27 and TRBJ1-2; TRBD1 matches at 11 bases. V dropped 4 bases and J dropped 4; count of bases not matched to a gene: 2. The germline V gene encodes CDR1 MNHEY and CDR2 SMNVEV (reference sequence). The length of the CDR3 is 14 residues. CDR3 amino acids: CASSSGQGVYGYTF. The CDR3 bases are TGTGCCAGCAGTTCGGGACAGGGGGTCTATGGCTACACCTTC.

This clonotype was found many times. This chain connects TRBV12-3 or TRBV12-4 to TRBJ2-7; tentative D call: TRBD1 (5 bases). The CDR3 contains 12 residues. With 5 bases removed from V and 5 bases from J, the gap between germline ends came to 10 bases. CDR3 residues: CASSPGHHEQYF. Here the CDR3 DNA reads TGTGCCAGCAGTCCAGGGCACCACGAGCAGTACTTC.

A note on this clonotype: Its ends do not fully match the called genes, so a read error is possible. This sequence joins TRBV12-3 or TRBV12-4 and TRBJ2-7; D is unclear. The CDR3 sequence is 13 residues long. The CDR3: CASSLEASAEQYF. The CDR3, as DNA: TGTGCCAGCAGCTTAGAGGCGTCAGCCGAGCAGTACTTC.

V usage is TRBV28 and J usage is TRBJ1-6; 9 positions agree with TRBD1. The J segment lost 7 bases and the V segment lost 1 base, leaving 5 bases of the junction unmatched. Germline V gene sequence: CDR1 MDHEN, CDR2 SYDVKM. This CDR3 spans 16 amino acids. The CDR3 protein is CASSLLAGTGNSPLHF. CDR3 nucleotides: TGTGCCAGCAGTTTATTAGCTGGGACAGGGAATTCACCCCTCCACTTT.

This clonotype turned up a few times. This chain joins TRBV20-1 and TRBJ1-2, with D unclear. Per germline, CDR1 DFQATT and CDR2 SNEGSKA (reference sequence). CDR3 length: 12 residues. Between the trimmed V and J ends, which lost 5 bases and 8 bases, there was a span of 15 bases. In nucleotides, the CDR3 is TGCAGTGCTTATACGGGGTGGGGAGGCTACACCTTC. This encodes CSAYTGWGGYTF.

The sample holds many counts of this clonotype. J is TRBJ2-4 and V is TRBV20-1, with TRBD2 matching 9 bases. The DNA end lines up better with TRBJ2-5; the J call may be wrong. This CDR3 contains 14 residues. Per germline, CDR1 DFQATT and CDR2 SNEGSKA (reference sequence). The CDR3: CSASSGLALETQYF. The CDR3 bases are TGCAGTGCAAGTTCGGGACTAGCCCTGGAGACCCAGTACTTC.

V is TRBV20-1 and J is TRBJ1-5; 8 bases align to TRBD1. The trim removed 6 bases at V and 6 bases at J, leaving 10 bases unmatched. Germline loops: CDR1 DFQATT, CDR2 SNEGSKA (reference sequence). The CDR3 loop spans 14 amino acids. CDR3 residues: CSAATGVGSQPQHF. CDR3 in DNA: TGCAGTGCCGCGACAGGGGTAGGTTCTCAGCCCCAGCATTTT.

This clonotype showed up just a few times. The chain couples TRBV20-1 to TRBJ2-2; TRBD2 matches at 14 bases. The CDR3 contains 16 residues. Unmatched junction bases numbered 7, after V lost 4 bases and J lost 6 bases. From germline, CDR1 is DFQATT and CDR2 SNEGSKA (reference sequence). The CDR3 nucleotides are TGCAGTGCTAAAAGACTAGCGGGAGGGTCGGCCGGGGAGCTGTTTTTT. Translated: CSAKRLAGGSAGELFF.

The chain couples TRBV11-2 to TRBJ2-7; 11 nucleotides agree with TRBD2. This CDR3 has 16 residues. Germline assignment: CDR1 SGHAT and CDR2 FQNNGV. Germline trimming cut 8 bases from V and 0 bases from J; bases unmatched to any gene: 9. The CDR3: CASSLALAGGSYEQYF. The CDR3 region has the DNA TGTGCCAGCTCACTTGCTCTAGCGGGAGGCTCCTACGAGCAGTACTTC.

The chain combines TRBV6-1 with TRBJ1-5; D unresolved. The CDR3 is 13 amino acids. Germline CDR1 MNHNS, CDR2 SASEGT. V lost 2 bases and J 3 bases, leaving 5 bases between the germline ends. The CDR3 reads CASSEQDNQPQHF. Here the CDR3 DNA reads TGTGCCAGCAGTGAACAGGACAATCAGCCCCAGCATTTT.

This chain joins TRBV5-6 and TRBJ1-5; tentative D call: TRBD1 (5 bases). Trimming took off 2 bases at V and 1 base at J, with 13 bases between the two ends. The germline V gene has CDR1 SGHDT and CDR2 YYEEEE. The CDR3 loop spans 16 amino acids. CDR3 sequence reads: CASSFGPWGSNQPQHF. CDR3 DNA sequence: TGTGCCAGCAGCTTCGGCCCTTGGGGGAGCAATCAGCCCCAGCATTTT. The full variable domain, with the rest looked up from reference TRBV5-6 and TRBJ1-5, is DAGVTQSPTHLIKTRGQQVTLRCSPKSGHDTVSWYQQALGQGPQFIFQYYEEEERQRGNFPDRFSGHQFPNYSSELNVNALLLGDSALYLCASSFGPWGSNQPQHFGDGTRLSIL.

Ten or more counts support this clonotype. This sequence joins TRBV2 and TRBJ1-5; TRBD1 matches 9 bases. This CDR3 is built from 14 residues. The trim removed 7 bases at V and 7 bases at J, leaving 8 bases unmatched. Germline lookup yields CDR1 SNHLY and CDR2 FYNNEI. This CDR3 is CASTWTGEYQPQHF. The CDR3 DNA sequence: TGTGCCAGCACTTGGACAGGGGAGTACCAGCCCCAGCATTTT.

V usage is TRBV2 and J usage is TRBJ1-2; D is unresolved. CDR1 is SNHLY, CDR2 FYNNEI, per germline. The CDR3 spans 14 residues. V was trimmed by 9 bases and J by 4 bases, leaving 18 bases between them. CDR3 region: CASLRGLVGYGYTF. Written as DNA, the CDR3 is TGTGCCAGTCTTCGGGGTCTCGTAGGCTATGGCTACACCTTC.

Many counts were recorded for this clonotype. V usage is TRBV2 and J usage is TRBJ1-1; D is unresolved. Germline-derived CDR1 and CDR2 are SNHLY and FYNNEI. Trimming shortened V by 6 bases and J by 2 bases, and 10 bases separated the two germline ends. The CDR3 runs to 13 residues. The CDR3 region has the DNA TGTGCCAGCAGCGCAACAAGAAACACTGAAGCTTTCTTT. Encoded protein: CASSATRNTEAFF. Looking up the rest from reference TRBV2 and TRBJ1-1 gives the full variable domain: EPEVTQTPSHQVTQMGQEVILRCVPISNHLYFYWYRQILGQKVEFLVSFYNNEISEKSEIFDDQFSVERPDGSNFTLKIRSTKLEDSAMYFCASSATRNTEAFFGQGTRLTVV.

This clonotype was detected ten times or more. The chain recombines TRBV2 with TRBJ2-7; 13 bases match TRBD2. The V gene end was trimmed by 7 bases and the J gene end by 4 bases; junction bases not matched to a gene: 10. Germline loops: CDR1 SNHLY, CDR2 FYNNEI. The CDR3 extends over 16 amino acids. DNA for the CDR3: TGTGCCAGCAATCCACGCCCGGGACTAGCGGGGTACGAGCAGTACTTC. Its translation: CASNPRPGLAGYEQYF.

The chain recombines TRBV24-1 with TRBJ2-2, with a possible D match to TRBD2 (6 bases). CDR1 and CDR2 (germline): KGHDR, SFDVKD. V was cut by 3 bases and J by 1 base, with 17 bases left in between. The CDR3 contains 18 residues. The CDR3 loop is CATSDPPSGTENTGELFF. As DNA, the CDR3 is TGTGCCACCAGTGATCCCCCCTCAGGGACTGAGAACACCGGGGAGCTGTTTTTT.

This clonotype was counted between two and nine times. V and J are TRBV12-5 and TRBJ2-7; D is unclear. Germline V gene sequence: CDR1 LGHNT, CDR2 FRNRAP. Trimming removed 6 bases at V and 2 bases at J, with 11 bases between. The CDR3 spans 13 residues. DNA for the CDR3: TGTGCTAGTGGACCAGACTTAGCCTACGAGCAGTACTTC. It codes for CASGPDLAYEQYF.